The following is a T cell receptor beta chain sequence with its context. The data were produced by immunoSEQ multiplex PCR, yet TCRdb's version contains in-frame clones alone and is incomplete. The table lists some 120,000 clones, 93% of them singletons. The sample belongs to a study of control samples from healthy donors and cancer patients. V gave up 6 bases and J gave up 6 bases, with 9 bases separating them. Per the germline V gene, CDR1 is LGHDT and CDR2 is YNNKEL (reference sequence). This CDR3 is built from 11 residues. The chain recombines TRBV3-1 (or the pseudogene TRBV3-2) with TRBJ2-7; D perhaps matches TRBD1 (6 bases). This clonotype was obtained from a man younger than 45 in good health. The sequencing sample was made of blood. The CDR3 DNA reads TGTGCCAGCAGGTGGGGGCGCGAGCAGTACTTC. Its translation: CASRWGREQYF.